Only a few counts were recorded for the clone carrying this T cell receptor (beta chain). Its antigen is currently unknown. Use of 60 Vbeta and 13 Jbeta primers characterized the PCR. Method: immunoSEQ multiplex PCR; TCRdb's copy keeps in-frame clones and lacks some. The sample includes over 100,000 clones, more than 60% of them seen just once. This entry belongs to a study of cytomegalovirus exposure and HLA in healthy donors. CDR3 length equals 14 residues. V was trimmed by 3 bases and J by 7 bases, leaving 13 bases between them. Germline V gene sequence: CDR1 MGHRA, CDR2 YSYEKL. Study-level findings and limits: Presence/absence analyses assumed roughly uniform sequencing depth across donors, which may not hold. In a later analysis, HLA-associated beta chains showed higher expansion and lower generation probabilities than comparable chains.

The clonotype comes from a man aged 40-49 years in good health and CMV-seropositive. Sequenced sample: PBMCs. The J gene is TRBJ2-1, the V gene TRBV4-1; D remains unclear. The CDR3 coding sequence is TGCGCCAGCAGCCATCCTTTACCTGCGAATGAGCAGTTCTTC. Translation gives CASSHPLPANEQFF.